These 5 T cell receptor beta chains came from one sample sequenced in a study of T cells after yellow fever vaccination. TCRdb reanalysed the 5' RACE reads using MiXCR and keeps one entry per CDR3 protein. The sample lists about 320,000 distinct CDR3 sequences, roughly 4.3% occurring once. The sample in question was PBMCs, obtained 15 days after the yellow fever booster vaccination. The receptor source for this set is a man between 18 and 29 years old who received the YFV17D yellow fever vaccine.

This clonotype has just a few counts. CDR3 coding DNA: TGTGCCAGCAGCTTCCGGACAACAGACCTCACCCTCCACTTT. Amino acids: CASSFRTTDLTLHF. This chain uses TRBV5-5 with TRBJ1-6; D might be TRBD1 (5 bases). Germline V gene lookup returns CDR1 SGHKS and CDR2 YYEKEE (reference sequence). The CDR3 runs to 14 residues. Trimming pared 2 bases from V and 14 bases from J, leaving 17 bases between. Supplemented by reference TRBV5-5 and TRBJ1-6, the full variable domain reads DAGVTQSPTHLIKTRGQQVTLRCSPISGHKSVSWYQQVLGQGPQFIFQYYEKEERGRGNFPDRFSARQFPNYSSELNVNALLLGDSALYLCASSFRTTDLTLHFGNGTRLTVT.

CDR3 region: CASSQGWDISPGTEAFF. CDR3 sequence (DNA): TGCGCCAGCAGCCAAGGGTGGGACATCAGCCCCGGCACTGAAGCTTTCTTT. The genes are TRBV4-3 and TRBJ1-1, with a tentative D call TRBD1 (6 bases). From germline, CDR1 is LGHNA and CDR2 YSLEER. The CDR3 runs 17 residues. The ends were cut back, 1 base at V and 4 bases at J, with 19 bases in the middle.

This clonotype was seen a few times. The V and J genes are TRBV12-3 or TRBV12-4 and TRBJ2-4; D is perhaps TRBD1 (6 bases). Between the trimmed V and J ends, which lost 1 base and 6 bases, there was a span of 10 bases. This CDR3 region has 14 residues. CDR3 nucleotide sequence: TGTGCCAGCAGTTTAGTCAGGGGCACAAACATTCAGTACTTC. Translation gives CASSLVRGTNIQYF.

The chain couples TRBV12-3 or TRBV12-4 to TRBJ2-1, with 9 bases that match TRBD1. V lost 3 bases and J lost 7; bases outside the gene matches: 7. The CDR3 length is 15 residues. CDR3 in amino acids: CASSFQQGAGNEQFF. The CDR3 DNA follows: TGTGCCAGCAGTTTTCAACAGGGGGCGGGTAATGAGCAGTTCTTC.

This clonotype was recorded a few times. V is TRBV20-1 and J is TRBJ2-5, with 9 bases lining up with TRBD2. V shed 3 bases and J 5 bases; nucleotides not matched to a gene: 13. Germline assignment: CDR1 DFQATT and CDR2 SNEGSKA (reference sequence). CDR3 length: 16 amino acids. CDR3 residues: CSASSPRTSGPETQYF. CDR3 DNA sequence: TGCAGTGCTAGTAGCCCCCGTACTAGCGGGCCCGAGACCCAGTACTTC.